These 7 T cell receptor beta chains came from one sample sequenced in a study of lymphopenia after photon versus proton radiotherapy. Measured with immunoSEQ multiplex PCR; TCRdb has only the in-frame clones, and not every one. This table holds 150,000 to 200,000 clones, around 85% found once. The source was peripheral blood, collected from a patient treated with photon-based radiotherapy. The receptor source for this set is a man aged 50-60 years with gastric cancer.

The chain links TRBV6-4 to TRBJ1-1; TRBD1 aligns across 8 bases. The CDR3 runs 13 residues. CDR1 and CDR2 from the germline V gene are MRHNA and SNTAGT. J gave up 1 base and V 6 bases, and 1 base lay outside the gene matches. The CDR3 nucleotides are TGTGCCAGCAGACAGGGGGGGAACACTGAAGCTTTCTTT. Its protein is CASRQGGNTEAFF.

The chain uses TRBV28 and TRBJ1-3, with 9 positions matching TRBD1. The CDR3 contains 17 residues. The germline CDR1 and CDR2 sequences are MDHEN and SYDVKM. V shed 5 bases, J shed 4 bases, and the junction held 12 bases outside the gene matches. The CDR3 region is CASSLYSGQGLGNTIYF. CDR3 DNA: TGTGCCAGCAGTCTCTACTCGGGACAGGGCTTGGGAAACACCATATATTTT. Combining the CDR3 with reference TRBV28 and TRBJ1-3 gives the whole variable domain DVKVTQSSRYLVKRTGEKVFLECVQDMDHENMFWYRQDPGLGLRLIYFSYDVKMKEKGDIPEGYSVSREKKERFSLILESASTNQTSMYLCASSLYSGQGLGNTIYFGEGSWLTVV.

This chain connects TRBV6-1 to TRBJ1-3; no firm D call. Germline loops: CDR1 MNHNS, CDR2 SASEGT. Trimming pared 4 bases from V and 0 bases from J, leaving 13 bases between. This CDR3 region has 16 residues. For the CDR3, the DNA is TGTGCCAGCAGTGCCCAACCTGCAGGCTCTGGAAACACCATATATTTT. Translation gives CASSAQPAGSGNTIYF.

This chain links TRBV6-5 with TRBJ1-3; D is uncertain. The CDR3 contains 15 residues. The V end lost 2 bases, the J end lost 0 bases, and 8 bases lay between the germline ends. Germline loops: CDR1 MNHEY, CDR2 SVGAGI. The CDR3, as DNA: TGTGCCAGCAGTTACGATGGGAGCTCTGGAAACACCATATATTTT. This codes for CASSYDGSSGNTIYF.

This chain links TRBV19 with TRBJ1-3; the D gene is possibly TRBD1 (5 bases). The ends were cut back, 6 bases at V and 0 bases at J, with 12 bases in the middle. This CDR3 is 15 amino acids long. Per germline, CDR1 LNHDA and CDR2 SQIVND (reference sequence). The CDR3 DNA reads TGTGCCAGTAGAGTCGGACATCTCTCTGGAAACACCATATATTTT. Translated, it gives CASRVGHLSGNTIYF.

The J gene is TRBJ2-2, the V gene TRBV19; D gene ambiguous. The germline CDR1 and CDR2 sequences are LNHDA and SQIVND (reference sequence). The CDR3 covers 11 residues. The V end was cut by 9 bases, the J end by 7 bases, with 9 bases between. This CDR3 is CASNKNGELFF. The CDR3 DNA is TGTGCCAGCAACAAAAACGGGGAGCTGTTTTTT.

This chain uses TRBV11-3 with TRBJ2-2; 9 positions match TRBD2. This CDR3 spans 16 amino acids. V lost 1 base to trimming and J lost 6 bases; unmatched junction nucleotides: 6. CDR1 SGHNT and CDR2 YENEEA come from the germline V gene. DNA for the CDR3: TGTGCCAGCAGCTTAGGGGGTAGCGGGAGAGCCGGGGAGCTGTTTTTT. As protein: CASSLGGSGRAGELFF.